A selection of T cell receptor beta chains follows, all from one sample in a study of blood T cell repertoires in COVID-19. Profiled with immunoSEQ multiplex PCR; TCRdb holds only in-frame clones, not every one. Among 210,000 or so clones, around 84% were seen once, and the ten largest hold 7.4%. The sample was PBMCs or T cells enriched from blood (not recorded which). Receptors originate from a woman in her forties with acute COVID-19. Both conserved end residues are part of each CDR3. The order of the fields is D gene, J gene, V gene, clone size, CDR3 DNA, CDR3 protein. A D gene is named only where the DNA matches it firmly. The size entry is marked missing in some rows and otherwise reads once, few, many or a size class.

TRBD2,TRBJ2-7,TRBV11-3,NA,TGTGCCAGCAGCTTAAGACCGGGACTAGAGCAGTACTTC,CASSLRPGLEQYF
NA,TRBJ1-1,TRBV7-3,NA,TGTGCCAGCAGCCTCTCCAGGGGGAACACTGAAGCTTTCTTT,CASSLSRGNTEAFF
NA,TRBJ1-2,TRBV12-3/TRBV12-4,NA,TGTGCCAGCAGCCAGGCGACATATGGCTACACCTTC,CASSQATYGYTF
NA,TRBJ1-1,TRBV6-2/TRBV6-3,NA,TGTGCCAGCAGTTCTCCGGGAGCGGGGATGGAGACTGAAGCTTTCTTT,CASSSPGAGMETEAFF
TRBD1,TRBJ2-5,TRBV19,NA,TGTGCCAGTACCACAGGGGGCGGAGAGACCCAGTACTTC,CASTTGGGETQYF
NA,TRBJ1-5,TRBV7-2,once,TGTGCCAGCAGCTCCAACTTGGGGCCTCAGCCCCAGCATTTT,CASSSNLGPQPQHF
TRBD1,TRBJ1-2,TRBV27,NA,TGTGCCACCTCGGACAGGGGGGTTAACTATGGCTACACCTTC,CATSDRGVNYGYTF
NA,TRBJ2-7,TRBV12-3/TRBV12-4,NA,TGTGCCAGCAGTCCTAAGCACGAGCAGTACTTC,CASSPKHEQYF
NA,TRBJ2-7,TRBV7-6,medium-sized,TGTGCCAGCAGCGATGACATCTACGAGCAGTACTTC,CASSDDIYEQYF
NA,TRBJ1-2,TRBV28,NA,TGTGCCAGCAGTACGGGCCCTCGGGGCTATGGCTACACCTTC,CASSTGPRGYGYTF
NA,TRBJ2-5,TRBV28,NA,TGTGCCACCAAAGTAGCCCAGGGCATAGAGACCCAGTACTTC,CATKVAQGIETQYF
NA,TRBJ1-2,TRBV28,once,TGTGCCAGCAGTTTGGAGGCCCTCGGGGGCTACACCTTC,CASSLEALGGYTF
NA,TRBJ1-4,TRBV28,NA,TGTGCCAGCAGGTCCGGGGGTCTTCTTGAAAAACTGTTTTTT,CASRSGGLLEKLFF
TRBD1,TRBJ1-2,TRBV7-2,NA,TGTGCCAGCACCCGGACAGGGGGCTATGGCTACACCTTC,CASTRTGGYGYTF
TRBD1,TRBJ2-7,TRBV18,once,TGTGCCAGCTCACCCCCGGACAGGCAATCCTACGAGCAGTACTTC,CASSPPDRQSYEQYF
NA,TRBJ2-7,TRBV7-8,once,TGTGCCAGCAGCTTAGCCCAGGGCCCCTACGAGCAGTACTTC,CASSLAQGPYEQYF
TRBD2,TRBJ2-1,TRBV27,NA,TGTGCCAGCAGTTGGGGCCGGACAGTTAGCGGGAGATCCTACAATGAGCAGTTCTTC,CASSWGRTVSGRSYNEQFF
NA,TRBJ1-3,TRBV6-5,NA,TGTGCCAGCAAACTCGGTATCTCTGGAAACACCATATATTTT,CASKLGISGNTIYF
NA,TRBJ2-7,TRBV28,NA,TGTGCCAGCAGTCCCTCGCGTCAGGGAGGCGAGCAGTACTTC,CASSPSRQGGEQYF
NA,TRBJ1-2,TRBV4-1,NA,TGCGCCAGCAGCCCCTCGCCCGGGGAGGGGACTAACTATGGCTACACCTTC,CASSPSPGEGTNYGYTF
TRBD2,TRBJ2-5,TRBV19,NA,TGTGCCACCAGGGAACTAGCGGGAAGGGAGACCCAGTACTTC,CATRELAGRETQYF
TRBD1,TRBJ1-1,TRBV7-3,once,TGTGCCAGCAGCTTAACCCTCCTCCAGGCGACAGGGCTGAACACTGAAGCTTTCTTT,CASSLTLLQATGLNTEAFF
NA,TRBJ1-1,TRBV9,few,TGTGCCAGCAGCCCTTCCGGGGTGGGAGCTTTCTTT,CASSPSGVGAFF
NA,TRBJ1-5,TRBV27,few,TGTGCCAGCAAACGACTCGCGGAAGGCAATCAGCCCCAGCATTTT,CASKRLAEGNQPQHF
NA,TRBJ2-4,TRBV28,NA,TGTGCCAGCAGTTTCAGCGGTCTGATAAACATTCAGTACTTC,CASSFSGLINIQYF
NA,TRBJ1-2,TRBV29-1,NA,TGCAGCGTTGAAAGGCAGGGGAGCGGCTACACCTTC,CSVERQGSGYTF
NA,TRBJ1-4,TRBV2,many,TGTGCCAGCACTATCCACGTTGCAACTAATGAAAAACTGTTTTTT,CASTIHVATNEKLFF
TRBD1,TRBJ2-7,TRBV11-2,NA,TGTGCCAGCAGCTTGGACAGGGACCACGAGCAGTACTTC,CASSLDRDHEQYF
TRBD2,TRBJ2-3,TRBV6-6,once,TGTGCCAGCAGTCCCTGGACTAGCGGGACTAGCACAGATACGCAGTATTTT,CASSPWTSGTSTDTQYF
TRBD1,TRBJ2-3,TRBV9,few,TGTGCCAGCAGCCCCCGACAGGGGATCACAGATACGCAGTATTTT,CASSPRQGITDTQYF
TRBD1,TRBJ1-1,TRBV27,NA,TGTGCCAGCAGTTTGACCGGGACAGCCATAGGGTATGTTAAGAACACTGAAGCTTTCTTT,CASSLTGTAIGYVKNTEAFF
TRBD1,TRBJ2-2,TRBV19,once,TGTGCCAGTAGTATGGACAGGGGGACCGGGGAGCTGTTTTTT,CASSMDRGTGELFF
NA,TRBJ2-2,TRBV9,NA,TGTGCCAGCAGCGTAGGCGGGACGGCACTCACCGGGGAGCTGTTTTTT,CASSVGGTALTGELFF
NA,TRBJ1-6,TRBV14,NA,TGTGCCAGCAGGTCACAGGGTGTAAATGGTTCACCCCTCCACTTT,CASRSQGVNGSPLHF
TRBD1,TRBJ2-5,TRBV24-1,NA,TGTGCCACCCGGGACAGTTCTCAAGAGACCCAGTACTTC,CATRDSSQETQYF
TRBD1,TRBJ2-7,TRBV4-3,NA,TGCGCCAGCAGCGAAGAGGGACAGGGGAGTTCCGAGCAGTACTTC,CASSEEGQGSSEQYF
TRBD1,TRBJ1-1,TRBV5-1,NA,TGCGCCAGCAGCTTGGCCGGGACAGGGGCGACCACTGAAGCTTTCTTT,CASSLAGTGATTEAFF
NA,TRBJ2-2,TRBV6-2/TRBV6-3,NA,TGTGCCAGCAGTTACTCGGGTAGCGCGAACACCGGGGAGCTGTTTTTT,CASSYSGSANTGELFF
TRBD1,TRBJ2-7,TRBV19,once,TGTGCCAGTAGTCCCGACAGGGGGTACGAGCAGTACTTC,CASSPDRGYEQYF
NA,TRBJ2-7,TRBV19,NA,TGTGCCAGTAGTATAGGACGGAGTTACGAGCAGTACTTC,CASSIGRSYEQYF
NA,TRBJ1-3,TRBV18,few,TGTGCCAGCTCACCTTTTCCGGCCAGGACTGGAAACACCATATATTTT,CASSPFPARTGNTIYF
TRBD1,TRBJ1-6,TRBV6-6,NA,TGTGCCAGCAGTTACTCCGGACAGGAGAATTCACCCCTCCACTTT,CASSYSGQENSPLHF
TRBD2,TRBJ2-7,TRBV5-4,NA,TGTGCCAGCAGCTTGGCCCCCGGGACTAGCGGTTACGAGCAGTACTTC,CASSLAPGTSGYEQYF
TRBD2,TRBJ2-1,TRBV5-1,NA,TGCGCCAGCAGCGACCCCAGGGAGGGGTACAATGAGCAGTTCTTC,CASSDPREGYNEQFF
NA,TRBJ1-1,TRBV7-3,NA,TGTGCCAGCAGCTTAGAGTTAAACACTGAAGCTTTCTTT,CASSLELNTEAFF
TRBD1,TRBJ1-2,TRBV28,many,TGTGCCAGCCTTAGGGCTGGGACAGGTGGCTACACCTTC,CASLRAGTGGYTF
NA,TRBJ1-2,TRBV11-2,NA,TGTGCCAGCAGCCCTCCACAGCCTGCCTATGGCTACACCTTC,CASSPPQPAYGYTF
NA,TRBJ2-2,TRBV2,NA,TGTGCCAGCAGTGAAGTAGGTTTTGGACAGAACACCGGGGAGCTGTTTTTT,CASSEVGFGQNTGELFF
TRBD1,TRBJ1-4,TRBV28,NA,TGTGCCAGCAGTGGTGGGGGACAGGTAGATGAAAAACTGTTTTTT,CASSGGGQVDEKLFF
TRBD1,TRBJ2-1,TRBV5-6,once,TGTGCCAGCAGCTTGGGGGGACAGGGGGACGATGAGCAGTTCTTC,CASSLGGQGDDEQFF
NA,TRBJ2-1,TRBV6-1,NA,TGTGCCAGCAGTGAATTGGGGGCCAATGAGCAGTTCTTC,CASSELGANEQFF
NA,TRBJ1-5,TRBV3-1/TRBV3-2,NA,TGTGCCAGCAGCCAAGGTTCAGGATACAATCAGCCCCAGCATTTT,CASSQGSGYNQPQHF
TRBD1,TRBJ1-5,TRBV12-3/TRBV12-4,few,TGTGCCAGCAGATCGACAGGGGTTCAGCCCCAGCATTTT,CASRSTGVQPQHF
NA,TRBJ1-1,TRBV27,NA,TGTGCCAGCAGCAGGGATCGCGCCACTGAAGCTTTCTTT,CASSRDRATEAFF
TRBD1,TRBJ2-7,TRBV27,NA,TGTGCCAGCAGCCCAAACCCGGGACAGGGAGTCGACGAGCAGTACTTC,CASSPNPGQGVDEQYF
TRBD1,TRBJ1-2,TRBV23-1,NA,TGCGCCAGCAGTCAAATACAGGGGCCCTATGGCTACACCTTC,CASSQIQGPYGYTF
TRBD2,TRBJ2-7,TRBV6-5,NA,TGTGCCAGCAGGGAGCGGGAGGGGGGATCCTACGAGCAGTACTTC,CASREREGGSYEQYF
NA,TRBJ1-1,TRBV5-6,once,TGTGCCAGCACCGCCAGGGGAAACACTGAAGCTTTCTTT,CASTARGNTEAFF
NA,TRBJ1-6,TRBV6-6,NA,TGTGCCACCGGCGCGGGCGGGTTTGACGGTTCACCCCTCCACTTT,CATGAGGFDGSPLHF